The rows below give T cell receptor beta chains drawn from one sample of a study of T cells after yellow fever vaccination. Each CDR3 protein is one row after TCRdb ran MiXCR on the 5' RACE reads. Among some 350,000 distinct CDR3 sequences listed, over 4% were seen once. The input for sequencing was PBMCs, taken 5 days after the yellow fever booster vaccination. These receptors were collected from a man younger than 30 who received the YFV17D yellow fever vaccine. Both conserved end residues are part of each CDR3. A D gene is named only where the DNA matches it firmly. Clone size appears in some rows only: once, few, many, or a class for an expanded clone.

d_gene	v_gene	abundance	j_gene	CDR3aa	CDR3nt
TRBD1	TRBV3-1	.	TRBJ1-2	CASSPGSGGRGYTF	TGTGCCAGCAGCCCCGGCTCAGGGGGCCGCGGCTACACCTTC
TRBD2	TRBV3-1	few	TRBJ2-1	CASSQDPPSGNNEQFF	TGTGCCAGCAGCCAAGATCCCCCTAGCGGGAACAATGAGCAGTTCTTC
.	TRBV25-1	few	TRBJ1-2	CASSGGTTVANYGYTF	TGTGCCAGCAGTGGTGGGACGACGGTAGCTAACTATGGCTACACCTTC
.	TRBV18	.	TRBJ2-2	CASSPFGQENTGELFF	TGTGCCAGCTCACCATTTGGGCAGGAGAACACCGGGGAGCTGTTTTTT
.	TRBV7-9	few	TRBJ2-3	CASSRGTLSSTDTQYF	TGTGCCAGCAGCCGAGGGACATTGTCTAGCACAGATACGCAGTATTTT
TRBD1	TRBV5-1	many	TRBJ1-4	CASSPGQAVEKLFF	TGCGCCAGCAGCCCCGGACAGGCTGTGGAAAAACTGTTTTTT
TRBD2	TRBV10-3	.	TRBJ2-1	CAISLLAGGLNEQFF	TGTGCCATCAGTCTATTAGCGGGGGGCCTCAATGAGCAGTTCTTC
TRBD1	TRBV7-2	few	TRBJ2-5	CASSLVVGQGVETQYF	TGTGCCAGCAGCTTAGTGGTCGGACAGGGAGTGGAGACCCAGTACTTC
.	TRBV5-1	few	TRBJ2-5	CASSPRLGGDETQYF	TGCGCCAGCAGCCCGAGACTGGGCGGGGACGAGACCCAGTACTTC
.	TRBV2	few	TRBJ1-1	CATTGNLEAFF	TGTGCCACTACAGGGAACTTAGAGGCTTTCTTT
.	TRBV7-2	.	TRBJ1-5	CASSPQGHSNQPQHF	TGTGCCAGCAGCCCACAGGGACATAGCAATCAGCCCCAGCATTTT
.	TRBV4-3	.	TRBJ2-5	CASSQTRAYQETQYF	TGCGCCAGCAGCCAGACCAGGGCGTACCAAGAGACCCAGTACTTC
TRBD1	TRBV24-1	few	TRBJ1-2	CATSASGQGDSGGYTF	TGTGCCACCAGTGCATCGGGACAGGGGGATTCGGGTGGCTACACCTTC
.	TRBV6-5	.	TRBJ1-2	CASTSGGGYTF	TGTGCCAGCACCTCAGGTGGTGGCTACACCTTC
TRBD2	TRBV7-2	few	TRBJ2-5	CASSPIGGTRLQETQYF	TGTGCCAGCAGCCCGATTGGCGGGACTAGGCTTCAAGAGACCCAGTACTTC
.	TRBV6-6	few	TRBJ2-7	CASSYRGRDYEQYF	TGTGCCAGCAGTTACAGGGGCCGCGACTACGAGCAGTACTTC
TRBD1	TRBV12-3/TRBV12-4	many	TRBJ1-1	CASSSGTDIKGTEAFF	TGTGCCAGCAGTTCCGGGACAGACATTAAGGGGACTGAAGCTTTCTTT
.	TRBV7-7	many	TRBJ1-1	CASSLESGTEAFF	TGTGCTAGCAGCTTAGAATCGGGCACTGAAGCTTTCTTT
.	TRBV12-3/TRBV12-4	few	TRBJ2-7	CASQDVGGWPYF	TGTGCCAGCCAGGACGTGGGGGGCTGGCCCTACTTC
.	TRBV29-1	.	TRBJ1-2	CSVEGQDNYGYTF	TGCAGCGTTGAAGGACAGGATAACTATGGCTACACCTTC
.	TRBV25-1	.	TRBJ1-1	CASSEEGRYTEAFF	TGTGCCAGCAGTGAAGAGGGTAGATATACTGAAGCTTTCTTT
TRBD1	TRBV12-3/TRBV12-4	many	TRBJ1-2	CASILHRTGTANYGYTF	TGTGCCAGCATTTTACATAGGACAGGCACCGCTAACTATGGCTACACCTTC
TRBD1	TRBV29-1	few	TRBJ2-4	CSVEIQGAPKNIQYF	TGCAGCGTTGAAATCCAGGGGGCTCCCAAAAACATTCAGTACTTC
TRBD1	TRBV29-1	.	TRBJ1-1	CSGGLGGQTGTEAFF	TGCAGCGGGGGCCTGGGGGGACAGACTGGCACTGAAGCTTTCTTT
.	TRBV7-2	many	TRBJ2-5	CASSLYVDYQETQYF	TGTGCCAGCAGCCTCTATGTAGACTACCAAGAGACCCAGTACTTC
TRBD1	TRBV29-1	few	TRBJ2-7	CSVRDRGYEQYF	TGCAGCGTTAGGGACAGGGGCTACGAGCAGTACTTC
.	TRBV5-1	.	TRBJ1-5	CASSLAAGSNQPQHF	TGCGCCAGCAGCTTGGCCGCGGGTAGCAATCAGCCCCAGCATTTT
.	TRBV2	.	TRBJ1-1	CASRITGMNTEAFF	TGTGCCAGCAGGATCACCGGAATGAACACTGAAGCTTTCTTT
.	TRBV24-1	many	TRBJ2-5	CATSDRLDGTGETQYF	TGTGCCACCAGTGACCGACTTGACGGAACGGGGGAGACCCAGTACTTC
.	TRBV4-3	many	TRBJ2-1	CASSPRRAVYNEQFF	TGCGCCAGCAGTCCCCGGAGAGCGGTTTACAATGAGCAGTTCTTC
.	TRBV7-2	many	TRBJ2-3	CASSPRGASDTQYF	TGTGCCAGCAGCCCGAGGGGGGCCTCAGATACGCAGTATTTT
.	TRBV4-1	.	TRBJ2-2	CASTEGKTGELFF	TGCGCCAGTACAGAAGGGAAAACCGGGGAGCTGTTTTTT
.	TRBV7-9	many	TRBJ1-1	CASSLIAAGGPGEF	TGTGCCAGCAGCTTAATCGCGGCAGGCGGGCCAGGGGAGTTT
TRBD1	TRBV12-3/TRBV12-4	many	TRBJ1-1	CASSEGQDTEAFF	TGTGCCAGCAGTGAGGGACAGGACACTGAAGCTTTCTTT
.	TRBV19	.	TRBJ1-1	CATARGATGQTEAFF	TGTGCCACCGCCAGAGGGGCGACAGGACAAACTGAAGCTTTCTTT
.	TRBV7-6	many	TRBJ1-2	CASSSTGKRAGYTF	TGTGCCAGCAGCTCCACAGGGAAAAGAGCTGGCTACACCTTC
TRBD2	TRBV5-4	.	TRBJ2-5	CASSFLAGGKETQYF	TGTGCCAGCAGCTTTCTAGCGGGGGGGAAAGAGACCCAGTACTTC
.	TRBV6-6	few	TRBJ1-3	CASSYSFGSASGNTIYF	TGTGCCAGCAGTTACTCGTTCGGTTCTGCCTCTGGAAACACCATATATTTT
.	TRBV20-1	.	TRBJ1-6	CSARRSRWSYNSPLHF	TGCAGTGCTAGACGGTCGCGGTGGTCCTATAATTCACCCCTCCACTTT
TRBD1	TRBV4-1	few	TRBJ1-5	CASSRFGQGNNQPQHF	TGCGCCAGCAGCAGATTCGGACAGGGTAACAATCAGCCCCAGCATTTT
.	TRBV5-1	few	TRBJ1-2	CASSPRAGTPNYGYTF	TGCGCCAGCAGCCCGAGGGCAGGGACCCCTAACTATGGCTACACCTTC